The rows below give T cell receptor beta chains drawn from one sample of a study of PD-1 blockade in classical Hodgkin lymphoma. TCRdb's copy holds only in-frame clones and misses some; the assay was immunoSEQ multiplex PCR. This table has some 84,000 clones, approximately 91% appearing once. The sample consisted of peripheral blood mononuclear cells (PBMCs), taken before the second cycle of nivolumab. All receptors come from a human donor with classical Hodgkin lymphoma. CDR3s include the opening cysteine and the closing phenylalanine or tryptophan. A D gene is named only where the DNA matches it firmly. Where a row states a size, it is once, few, many or the class of an expanded clone; other rows omit it.

-	TRBV19	TRBJ1-2	-	TGTGCCAGTAGAACCCCGGGGGGGTGGAACTATGGCTACACCTTC	CASRTPGGWNYGYTF
TRBD1	TRBV6-5	TRBJ1-2	-	TGTGCTGGGTTTGGTACAGGGGGCAGCTATGGCTACACCTTC	CAGFGTGGSYGYTF
-	TRBV30	TRBJ1-2	-	TGTGCCTGGACCTCCCACGGGCAGCTCGGGAGCTACACCTTC	CAWTSHGQLGSYTF
TRBD2	TRBV6-4	TRBJ2-3	-	TGTGCCAGCAGTGACTCTTCCAACGGGAGGGTGGCAGATACGCAGTATTTT	CASSDSSNGRVADTQYF
-	TRBV5-8	TRBJ1-3	-	TGTGCCAGCAGCTTGGACATCTCTGGAAACACCATATATTTT	CASSLDISGNTIYF
-	TRBV9	TRBJ2-5	-	TGTGCCAGCAGCGAAGTAGGTGGGACCCAGTACTTC	CASSEVGGTQYF
-	TRBV20-1	TRBJ2-7	-	TGCAGTGCCTGGGAGACCTACGAGCAGTACTTC	CSAWETYEQYF
-	TRBV27	TRBJ2-7	-	TGTGCCAGCAAGTCCGGGGCGAGGGAGCAGTACTTC	CASKSGAREQYF
-	TRBV5-1	TRBJ1-6	-	TGCGCCAGCAGCCGGGACGACCCCAGATCCACTAATTCACCCCTCCACTTT	CASSRDDPRSTNSPLHF
TRBD1	TRBV15	TRBJ2-7	-	TGTGCCACCAGCCCGCGGACAGGGTCCTACGAGCAGTACTTC	CATSPRTGSYEQYF
-	TRBV6-5	TRBJ1-5	few	TGTGCCAGCAGCCGACGGTTTGACAATCAGCCCCAGCATTTT	CASSRRFDNQPQHF
-	TRBV30	TRBJ2-1	-	TGTGCCTGGAGACCAATCGGGGAATACCGGAATGAGCAGTTCTTC	CAWRPIGEYRNEQFF
TRBD1	TRBV30	TRBJ1-2	-	TGTGCCTGGAGGACAGGGGATAACTATGGCTACACCTTC	CAWRTGDNYGYTF
-	TRBV6-1	TRBJ2-7	-	TGTGCCAGCGGCCGGGCCCCAGAATACGAGCAGTACTTC	CASGRAPEYEQYF
-	TRBV5-6	TRBJ1-2	-	TGTGCCAGCAGCAAGGGGTCCTATGGCTACACCTTC	CASSKGSYGYTF
TRBD2	TRBV27	TRBJ2-7	-	TGTGCCAGCAGTTTATCCGATCCCATAGCGGGGGACTACGAGCAGTACTTC	CASSLSDPIAGDYEQYF
TRBD2	TRBV30	TRBJ2-1	-	TGTGCCTGGAGTAACGACGCTAGCGGGAGGGCCATGAGATTCAATGAGCAGTTCTTC	CAWSNDASGRAMRFNEQFF
-	TRBV7-2	TRBJ2-1	-	TGTGCCAGCAGTCCCGACCCACCCAATGAGCAGTTCTTC	CASSPDPPNEQFF
-	TRBV7-8	TRBJ2-7	-	TGTGCCAGCACCCTAAGGACAGTCCCCTACGAGCAGTACTTC	CASTLRTVPYEQYF
TRBD2	TRBV5-6	TRBJ2-5	-	TGTGCCAGCAGCTTGTTCAGCGGGAGTGCTGAGACCCAGTACTTC	CASSLFSGSAETQYF
-	TRBV6-1	TRBJ1-5	-	TGTGCCAGCAGTGAAGGCCGGAGCAATCAGCCCCAGCATTTT	CASSEGRSNQPQHF
TRBD1	TRBV9	TRBJ2-3	-	TGTGCCAGCAGCGCTCGTCGACCGGGACAGGGCGTTATGATCACAGATACGCAGTATTTT	CASSARRPGQGVMITDTQYF
TRBD2	TRBV29-1	TRBJ2-7	once	TGCAGCGTGGGGGAGGGCCCCGAGCAGTACTTC	CSVGEGPEQYF
TRBD1	TRBV9	TRBJ2-6	-	TGTGCCAGCAGCGTTGACAGGGGGTTGGCTGGGGCCAACGTCCTGACTTTC	CASSVDRGLAGANVLTF
-	TRBV19	TRBJ1-5	-	TGTGCCAGTAGCACCCAGGGTGAAGGGGGATTGCCCCAGCATTTT	CASSTQGEGGLPQHF
-	TRBV7-2	TRBJ2-7	-	TGTGCCAGCAGCTTATTCGCGAGTCCCGGCGACGAGCAGTACTTC	CASSLFASPGDEQYF